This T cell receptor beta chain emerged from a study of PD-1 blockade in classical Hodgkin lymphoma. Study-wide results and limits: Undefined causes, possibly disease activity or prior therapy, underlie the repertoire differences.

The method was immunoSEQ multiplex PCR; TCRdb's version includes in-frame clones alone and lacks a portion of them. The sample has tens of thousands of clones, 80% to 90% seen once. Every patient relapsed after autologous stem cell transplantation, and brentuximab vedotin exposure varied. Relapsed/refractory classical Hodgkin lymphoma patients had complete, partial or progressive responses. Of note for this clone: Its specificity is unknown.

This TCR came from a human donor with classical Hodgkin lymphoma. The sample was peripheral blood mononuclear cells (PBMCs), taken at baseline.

As DNA, the CDR3 is TGTGCCATCAGTCCGAGCACCCGTGAGCAGTACTTC. Translated: CAISPSTREQYF. V is TRBV10-3 and J is TRBJ2-7, with no clear D. The V gene lost 5 bases and the J gene lost 7 bases, with 12 bases spanning the gap. CDR3 length: 12 amino acids. The germline V gene encodes CDR1 ENHRY and CDR2 SYGVKD.